This entry lists 12 T cell receptor beta chains sequenced from one sample in a study of OX40 agonist ivuxolimab in advanced cancers. Method: immunoSEQ multiplex PCR; TCRdb's copy keeps in-frame clones and lacks some. The sample holds 60,000 to 70,000 clones, 75% to 90% seen once. The source was CD4+ or CD8+ T cells sorted from blood, collected in a trial of the OX40 agonist ivuxolimab. The source of these receptors is an adult with an advanced solid tumor such as melanoma, head and neck, liver or kidney cancer.

The chain carries TRBV5-4 and TRBJ1-1; TRBD1 might be the D (6 bases). This CDR3 spans 13 amino acids. Trimming pared 0 bases from V and 8 bases from J, leaving 11 bases between. Germline loops: CDR1 SGHNT, CDR2 YYREEE (reference sequence). The CDR3 spells CASSLDREGEAFF. The DNA for the CDR3 is TGTGCCAGCAGCTTGGACAGGGAAGGAGAAGCTTTCTTT.

The chain couples TRBV10-3 to TRBJ2-3; TRBD2 aligns across 7 bases. With 0 bases clipped from V and 3 bases from J, the junction kept 12 bases outside the gene matches. The CDR3 extends over 18 amino acids. Germline V gene lookup returns CDR1 ENHRY and CDR2 SYGVKD. The CDR3, as DNA: TGTGCCATCAGTGAGTCCTTAAGTGGCGGGGGTAATACAGATACGCAGTATTTT. As protein: CAISESLSGGGNTDTQYF.

This clone has more than one count but fewer than ten. Written as DNA, the CDR3 is TGTGCCAGCAGCCCTACAGGGAACCACGAGCAGTACTTC. Encoded protein: CASSPTGNHEQYF. This chain connects TRBV7-3 to TRBJ2-7, with D possibly TRBD1 on 6 matching bases. CDR3 length equals 13 residues. CDR1 and CDR2 (germline): SGHTA, FQGTGA. V lost 5 bases to trimming and J lost 5 bases, with 13 bases between them.

The rearrangement uses TRBV2 and TRBJ1-6; tentatively, D is TRBD1 (5 bases). Trimming shortened V by 6 bases and J by 14 bases, and 14 bases separated the two germline ends. Germline-derived CDR1 and CDR2 are SNHLY and FYNNEI. The CDR3 covers 12 residues. The CDR3 coding sequence is TGTGCCAGCAGGGAACAGGTGGTTACCCTCCACTTT. Amino acid sequence: CASREQVVTLHF.

V gene TRBV7-2 combines with J gene TRBJ1-3; 7 nucleotides align to TRBD1. Trimming removed 3 bases from V and 2 bases from J; junction bases left unmatched: 10. This CDR3 has 17 residues. CDR1 SGHTA and CDR2 FQGNSA come from the germline V gene. CDR3 sequence (DNA): TGTGCCAGCAGCTTTACCTCGACAGGGCTTGCTGGAAACACCATATATTTT. Translated, it gives CASSFTSTGLAGNTIYF.

As to this clone: The sample contains more than one DNA sequence encoding this CDR3. The chain is built from TRBV15 and TRBJ2-3; possibly TRBD2 for D (6 bases). Trimming removed 2 bases at V and 9 bases at J, with 12 bases between. This CDR3 comprises 13 residues. Germline V CDR1 and CDR2: LNHNV, YYDKDF (reference sequence). This CDR3 is CATSRLPGETQYF. The CDR3 DNA follows: TGTGCCACCAGCAGACTACCGGGAGAAACGCAGTATTTT.

The DNA for the CDR3 is TGTGCCAGTAGTTTCCGGGACAGGGACTCTCCTGGCTACACCTTC. This sequence encodes CASSFRDRDSPGYTF. This rearrangement joins TRBV19 to TRBJ1-2, with 9 bases matching TRBD1. The CDR3 has 15 residues. The junction had 11 bases not matched to a gene; V was cut back by 5 bases and J by 7 bases. Germline values: CDR1 LNHDA, CDR2 SQIVND (reference sequence).

The rearrangement joins TRBV6-5 to TRBJ1-6, with D unresolved. The CDR3 totals 14 residues. Looked up from germline, CDR1 is MNHEY and CDR2 is SVGAGI. V was trimmed by 5 bases and J by 2 bases, leaving 7 bases between them. CDR3 loop: CASSETTYNSPLHF. The CDR3 DNA reads TGTGCCAGCAGTGAGACAACCTATAATTCACCCCTCCACTTT.

The chain carries TRBV2 and TRBJ1-1; possible D gene TRBD1, 5 bases. Germline-derived CDR1 and CDR2 are SNHLY and FYNNEI. This CDR3 is built from 15 residues. V shed 5 bases and J shed 1 base, with 14 bases lying between them. CDR3 bases: TGTGCCAGCAGTACCCCCGGGGGTCAGAACACTGAAGCTTTCTTT. The encoded protein is CASSTPGGQNTEAFF.

The chain recombines TRBV2 with TRBJ2-1; TRBD1 agrees at 9 bases. There are 15 residues in the CDR3. Trimming at V came to 5 bases and at J to 2 bases, leaving 4 bases not matched to a gene. The germline gives CDR1 SNHLY, CDR2 FYNNEI. DNA for the CDR3: TGTGCCAGCAGTCTGGACAGGGGAGCCTACAATGAGCAGTTCTTC. This codes for CASSLDRGAYNEQFF.

This chain connects TRBV7-9 to TRBJ2-5; 7 nucleotides agree with TRBD1. This CDR3 has 16 amino acids. Germline CDR1 reads SEHNR; CDR2 reads FQNEAQ (reference sequence). Trimming removed 4 bases from V and 5 bases from J; junction bases left unmatched: 13. In DNA, the CDR3 is TGTGCCAGCAGCTGGAAGTTACAGGGGTATGGGGAGACCCAGTACTTC. Its translation: CASSWKLQGYGETQYF.

The gene calls are TRBV6-5 and TRBJ1-1; D remains ambiguous. Germline V CDR1 and CDR2: MNHEY, SVGAGI. V was clipped by 7 bases and J by 4 bases, with 10 bases between them. This CDR3 has 12 amino acids. CDR3 sequence (DNA): TGTGCCAGCATTCGGGTAGGCACTGAAGCTTTCTTT. Its translation: CASIRVGTEAFF.